A selection of T cell receptor beta chains follows, all from one sample in a study of breast tumors, draining lymph nodes, adjacent tissues. Each CDR3 protein gets one entry after TCRdb re-called the multiplex PCR reads with MiXCR. The repertoire includes 50,000 to 75,000 distinct CDR3 sequences, around three fifths of them detected once, and roughly 19% sits in the top ten. Sequencing input: breast tumor tissue. The receptors come from a female donor with breast cancer. Some clones in this sample may be carry-over from other donors' samples. The conserved cysteine and the conserved F or W are not part of the CDR3 here. Rows give clone size only sometimes, using once, few, many, or a class for an expanded clone.

TRBJ1-2	TRBV6-5	many	ASSSSGGSLYGYT
TRBJ2-1	TRBV20-1	.	SAHPAKEQF
TRBJ2-2	TRBV19	.	ASSKGRNTGELF
TRBJ2-7	TRBV6-5	once	ASSYRDRYEQY
TRBJ2-5	TRBV7-9	many	ASSLGASHVTQY
TRBJ1-4	TRBV12-3/TRBV12-4	.	ASSWNRGINEKLF
TRBJ1-1	TRBV7-2	few	ASSLVAGNEAF
TRBJ1-6	TRBV7-8	.	ASSLAQGRNSPLH
TRBJ2-2	TRBV12-3/TRBV12-4	.	ASGPTAYTGELF
TRBJ2-7	TRBV20-1	.	SAAGRGFGEQY
TRBJ1-5	TRBV19	many	ASSIGGGTDQPQH
TRBJ1-4	TRBV19	many	ASSIGLGEEHEKLF
TRBJ1-6	TRBV20-1	.	SARRGLAGSGPLH
TRBJ2-7	TRBV19	.	ASSTGQGTKEQY
TRBJ1-2	TRBV14	.	ASSQNYDGTVL
TRBJ2-1	TRBV11-3	many	ASSLVSGGVYEQF